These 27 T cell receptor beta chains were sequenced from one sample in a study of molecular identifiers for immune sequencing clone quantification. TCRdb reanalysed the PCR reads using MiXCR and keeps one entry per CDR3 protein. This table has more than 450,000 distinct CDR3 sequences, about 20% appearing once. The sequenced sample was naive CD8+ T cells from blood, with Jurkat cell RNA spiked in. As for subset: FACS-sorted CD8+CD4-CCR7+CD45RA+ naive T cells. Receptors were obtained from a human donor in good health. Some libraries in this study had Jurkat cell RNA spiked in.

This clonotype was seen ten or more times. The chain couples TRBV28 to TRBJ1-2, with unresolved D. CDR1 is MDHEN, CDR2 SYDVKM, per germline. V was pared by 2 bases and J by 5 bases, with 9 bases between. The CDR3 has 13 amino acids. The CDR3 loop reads CASSLTLDYGYTF. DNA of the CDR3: TGTGCCAGCAGTTTAACACTTGATTATGGCTACACCTTC.

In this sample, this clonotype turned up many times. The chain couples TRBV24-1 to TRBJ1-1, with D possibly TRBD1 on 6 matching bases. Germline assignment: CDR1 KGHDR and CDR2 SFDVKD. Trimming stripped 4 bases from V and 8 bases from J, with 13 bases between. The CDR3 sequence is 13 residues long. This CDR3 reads CATSDSETGEAFF. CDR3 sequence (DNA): TGTGCCACCAGTGACTCTGAGACAGGAGAAGCTTTCTTT.

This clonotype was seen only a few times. The CDR3 DNA sequence: TGTGCCAGCAGCTTAGAGGTCGATGAGCAGTTCTTC. Translating it yields CASSLEVDEQFF. The rearrangement joins TRBV7-9 to TRBJ2-1; D gene ambiguous. The CDR3 is 12 amino acids. From germline, CDR1 is SEHNR and CDR2 FQNEAQ (reference sequence). Trimming took off 1 base at V and 8 bases at J, with 6 bases between the two ends.

The CDR3: CAIGGGPPYEQYF. CDR3 sequence (DNA): TGTGCCATCGGAGGGGGCCCGCCCTACGAGCAGTACTTC. This chain uses TRBV6-2 or TRBV6-3 with TRBJ2-7; a possible D gene is TRBD1 (7 bases). The V end lost 10 bases, the J end lost 2 bases, and 15 bases lay between the germline ends. Germline V gives CDR1 MNHEY, CDR2 SVGEGT. The CDR3 length is 13 residues.

The DNA of the CDR3 is TGTGCCAGCAGCTTATCGGTAATCAGCAATCAGCCCCAGCATTTT. This gives the protein CASSLSVISNQPQHF. This chain connects TRBV7-2 to TRBJ1-5; D call uncertain. Germline CDR1 is SGHTA and CDR2 is FQGNSA. Trimming left V 2 bases short and J 1 base short, with 9 bases between. This CDR3 contains 15 residues.

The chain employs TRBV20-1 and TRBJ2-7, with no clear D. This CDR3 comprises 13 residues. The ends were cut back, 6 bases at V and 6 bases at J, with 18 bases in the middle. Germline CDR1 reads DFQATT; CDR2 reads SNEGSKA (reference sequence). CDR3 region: CSAEMVMLGEQYF. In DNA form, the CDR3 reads TGCAGTGCCGAGATGGTAATGTTAGGCGAGCAGTACTTC.

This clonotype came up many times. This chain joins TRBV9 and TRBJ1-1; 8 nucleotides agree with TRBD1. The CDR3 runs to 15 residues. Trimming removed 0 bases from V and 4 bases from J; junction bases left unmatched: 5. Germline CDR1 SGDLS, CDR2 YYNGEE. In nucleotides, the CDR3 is TGTGCCAGCAGCGTAGAGGACAGGGCAAGCACTGAAGCTTTCTTT. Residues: CASSVEDRASTEAFF.

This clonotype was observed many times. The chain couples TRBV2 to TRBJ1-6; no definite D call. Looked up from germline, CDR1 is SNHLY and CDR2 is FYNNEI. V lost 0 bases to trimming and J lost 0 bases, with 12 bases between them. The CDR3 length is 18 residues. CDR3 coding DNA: TGTGCCAGCAGTGAAGCCAACGACGGGAGCTCCTATAATTCACCCCTCCACTTT. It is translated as CASSEANDGSSYNSPLHF. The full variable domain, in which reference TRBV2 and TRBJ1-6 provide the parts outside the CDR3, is EPEVTQTPSHQVTQMGQEVILRCVPISNHLYFYWYRQILGQKVEFLVSFYNNEISEKSEIFDDQFSVERPDGSNFTLKIRSTKLEDSAMYFCASSEANDGSSYNSPLHFGNGTRLTVT.

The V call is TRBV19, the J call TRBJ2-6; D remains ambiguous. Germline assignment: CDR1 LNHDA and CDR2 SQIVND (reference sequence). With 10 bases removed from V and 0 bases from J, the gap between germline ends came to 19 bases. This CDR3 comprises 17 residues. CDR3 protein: CATYPGSEPSGANVLTF. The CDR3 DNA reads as TGTGCCACCTACCCTGGGTCAGAACCCTCTGGGGCCAACGTCCTGACTTTC.

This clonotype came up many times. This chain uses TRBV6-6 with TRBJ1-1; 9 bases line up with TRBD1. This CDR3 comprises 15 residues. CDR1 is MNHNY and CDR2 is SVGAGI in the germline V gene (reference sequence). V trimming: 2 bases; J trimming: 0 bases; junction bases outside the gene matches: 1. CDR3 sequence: CASSYGQGMNTEAFF. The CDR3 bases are TGTGCCAGCAGTTACGGACAGGGGATGAACACTGAAGCTTTCTTT.

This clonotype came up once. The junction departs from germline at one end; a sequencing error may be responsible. CDR3 bases: TGTGCCGGCAGTTTAAGGGTCTCGGATCCGGGAGATACGCAGTATTTT. The encoded protein is CAGSLRVSDPGDTQYF. The J gene is TRBJ2-3, the V gene TRBV12-3 or TRBV12-4; D ambiguous. CDR3 length equals 16 residues.

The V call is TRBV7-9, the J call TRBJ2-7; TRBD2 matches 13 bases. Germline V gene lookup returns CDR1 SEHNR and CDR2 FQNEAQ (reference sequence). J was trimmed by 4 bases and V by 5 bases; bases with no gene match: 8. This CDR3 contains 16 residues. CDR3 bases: TGTGCCAGCAGCAAAACAGGGACTAGCGGGGTTTACGAGCAGTACTTC. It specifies CASSKTGTSGVYEQYF.

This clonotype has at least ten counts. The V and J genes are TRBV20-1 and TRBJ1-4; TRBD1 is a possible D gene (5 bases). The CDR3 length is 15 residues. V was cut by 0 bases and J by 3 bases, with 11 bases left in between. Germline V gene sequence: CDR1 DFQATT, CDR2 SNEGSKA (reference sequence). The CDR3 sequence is CSARDLRASNEKLFF. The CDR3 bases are TGCAGTGCTAGAGATCTCAGGGCCTCTAATGAAAAACTGTTTTTT.

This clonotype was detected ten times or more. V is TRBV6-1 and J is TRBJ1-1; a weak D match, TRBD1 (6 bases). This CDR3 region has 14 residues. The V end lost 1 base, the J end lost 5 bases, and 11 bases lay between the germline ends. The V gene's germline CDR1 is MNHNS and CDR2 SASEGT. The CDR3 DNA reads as TGTGCCAGCAGTGAAGTGGGGGCCGGGACTGAAGCTTTCTTT. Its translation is CASSEVGAGTEAFF.

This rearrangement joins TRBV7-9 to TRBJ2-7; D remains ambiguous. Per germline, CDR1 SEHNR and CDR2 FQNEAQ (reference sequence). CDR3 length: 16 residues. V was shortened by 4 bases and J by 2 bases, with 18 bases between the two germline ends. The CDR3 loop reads CASSYPGSRITYEQYF. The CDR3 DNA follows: TGTGCCAGCAGCTACCCCGGATCACGGATTACCTACGAGCAGTACTTC.

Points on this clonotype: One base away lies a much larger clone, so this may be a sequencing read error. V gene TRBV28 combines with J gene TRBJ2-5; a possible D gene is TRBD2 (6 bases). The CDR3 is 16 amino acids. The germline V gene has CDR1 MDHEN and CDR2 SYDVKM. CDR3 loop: CASRGEVMQQQETQCF. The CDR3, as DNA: TGTGCCAGCAGGGGGGAGGTTATGCAGCAACAAGAGACCCAGTGCTTC.

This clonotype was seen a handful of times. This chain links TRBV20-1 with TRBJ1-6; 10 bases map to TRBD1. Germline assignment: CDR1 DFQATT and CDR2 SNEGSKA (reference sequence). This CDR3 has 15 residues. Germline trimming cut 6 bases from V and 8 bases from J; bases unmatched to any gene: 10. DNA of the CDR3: TGCAGTGCCCACCAGACAGGGGGCGATTATTCACCCCTCCACTTT. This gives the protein CSAHQTGGDYSPLHF.

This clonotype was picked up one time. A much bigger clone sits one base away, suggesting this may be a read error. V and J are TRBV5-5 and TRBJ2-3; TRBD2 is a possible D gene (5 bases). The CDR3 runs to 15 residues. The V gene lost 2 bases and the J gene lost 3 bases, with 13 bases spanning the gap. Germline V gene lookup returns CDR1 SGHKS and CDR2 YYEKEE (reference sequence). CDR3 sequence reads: CASSLSRGWTDTQYF. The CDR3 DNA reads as TGTGCCAGCAGCTTAAGTCGGGGTTGGACAGATACGCAGTATTTT.

CDR3 sequence (DNA): TGCGCCAGCAGTGAGTACCCGGGACAGGGTCCCTACAATGAGCAGTTCTTC. This encodes CASSEYPGQGPYNEQFF. The chain carries TRBV10-2 and TRBJ2-1, with 9 bases identical to TRBD1. The V gene's germline CDR1 is WSHSY and CDR2 SAAADI. Unmatched junction bases numbered 6, after V lost 1 base and J lost 2 bases. This CDR3 is 17 amino acids long.

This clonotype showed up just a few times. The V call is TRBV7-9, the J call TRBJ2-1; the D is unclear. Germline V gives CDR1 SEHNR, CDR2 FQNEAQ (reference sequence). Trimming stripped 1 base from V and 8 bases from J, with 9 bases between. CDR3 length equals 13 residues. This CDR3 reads CASSLVRADEQFF. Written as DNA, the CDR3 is TGTGCCAGCAGCTTAGTAAGAGCAGATGAGCAGTTCTTC.

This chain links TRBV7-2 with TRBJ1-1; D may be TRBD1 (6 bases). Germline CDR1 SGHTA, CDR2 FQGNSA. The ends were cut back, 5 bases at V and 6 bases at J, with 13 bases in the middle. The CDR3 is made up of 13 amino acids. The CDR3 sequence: CASSPGQNAEAFF. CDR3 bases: TGTGCCAGCAGCCCGGGACAAAACGCTGAAGCTTTCTTT.

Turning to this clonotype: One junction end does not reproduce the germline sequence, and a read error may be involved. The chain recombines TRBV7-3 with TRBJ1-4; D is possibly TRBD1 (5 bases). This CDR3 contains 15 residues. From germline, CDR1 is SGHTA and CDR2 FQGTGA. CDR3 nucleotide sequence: TGTGCCGGCAGCCCGGGGACGGCAACTAATGAAAAACTGTTTTTT. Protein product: CAGSPGTATNEKLFF.

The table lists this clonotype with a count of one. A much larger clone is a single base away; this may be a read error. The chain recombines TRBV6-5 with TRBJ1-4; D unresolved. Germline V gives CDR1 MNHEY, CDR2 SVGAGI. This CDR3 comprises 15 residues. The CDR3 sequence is CASTPLAATNEELFF. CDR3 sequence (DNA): TGTGCCAGCACTCCCCTCGCTGCAACTAATGAAGAACTGTTTTTT.

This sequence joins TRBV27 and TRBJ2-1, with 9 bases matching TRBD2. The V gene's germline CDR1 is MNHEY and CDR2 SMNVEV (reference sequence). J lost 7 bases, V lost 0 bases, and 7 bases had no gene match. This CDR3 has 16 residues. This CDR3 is CASSLSVIAGVNEQFF. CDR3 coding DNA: TGTGCCAGCAGTTTATCGGTGATAGCGGGGGTGAATGAGCAGTTCTTC.

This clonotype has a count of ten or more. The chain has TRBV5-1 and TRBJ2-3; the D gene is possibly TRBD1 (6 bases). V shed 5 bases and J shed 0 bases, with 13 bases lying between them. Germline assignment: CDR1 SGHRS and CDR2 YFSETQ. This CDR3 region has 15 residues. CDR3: CASREEGTSTDTQYF. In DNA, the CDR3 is TGCGCCAGCAGGGAAGAGGGGACAAGCACAGATACGCAGTATTTT. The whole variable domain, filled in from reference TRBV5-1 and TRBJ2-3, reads KAGVTQTPRYLIKTRGQQVTLSCSPISGHRSVSWYQQTPGQGLQFLFEYFSETQRNKGNFPGRFSGRQFSNSRSEMNVSTLELGDSALYLCASREEGTSTDTQYFGPGTRLTVL.

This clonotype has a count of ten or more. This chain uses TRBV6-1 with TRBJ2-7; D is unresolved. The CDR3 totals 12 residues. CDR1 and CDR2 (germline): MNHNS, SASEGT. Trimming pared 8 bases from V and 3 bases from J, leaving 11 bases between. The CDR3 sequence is CASGLWGYEQYF. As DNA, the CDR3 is TGTGCCAGCGGGTTATGGGGCTACGAGCAGTACTTC.

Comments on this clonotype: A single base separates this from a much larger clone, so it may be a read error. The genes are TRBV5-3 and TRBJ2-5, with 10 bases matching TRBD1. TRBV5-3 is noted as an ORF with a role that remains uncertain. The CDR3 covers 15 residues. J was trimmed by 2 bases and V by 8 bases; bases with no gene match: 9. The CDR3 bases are TGTGCCAGCACATCCCGGACAGGGGGTCAAGAGACCCAGTACTTC. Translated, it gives CASTSRTGGQETQYF.